These 3 T cell receptor beta chains originate from one sample sequenced in a study of T-cell memory formation after mild COVID-19. TCRdb ran MiXCR on the 5' RACE reads and lists one entry per CDR3 protein. The profile shows 260,000 or so distinct CDR3 sequences, 16% of them singletons. The sample was PBMCs or a T cell subset sorted from them (not recorded which). The receptors shown here come from a man younger than 35 who had mild COVID-19 (a few samples of this study predate the infection). Cell type and time point are not known.

In its sample, this clonotype was seen many times. The rearrangement joins TRBV7-9 to TRBJ2-7; no definite D call. V lost 5 bases, J lost 5 bases, and 10 bases lay in between. CDR3 length equals 12 residues. CDR1 and CDR2 (germline): SEHNR, FQNEAQ (reference sequence). The CDR3 sequence is CASSLTQDEQYF. The CDR3, as DNA: TGTGCCAGCAGCCTGACTCAGGACGAGCAGTACTTC.

This clonotype was observed many times. The rearrangement uses TRBV5-1 and TRBJ2-5; 12 bases match TRBD2. Germline V gene lookup returns CDR1 SGHRS and CDR2 YFSETQ. V was pared by 4 bases and J by 5 bases, with 6 bases of the junction left unmatched. The CDR3 is 15 residues long. CDR3 DNA: TGCGCCAGCAGCAAGCGGACTAGCGGGGTTGAGACCCAGTACTTC. Protein sequence: CASSKRTSGVETQYF.

This clonotype was counted only a few times. The gene calls are TRBV7-3 and TRBJ2-5; the match to TRBD2 covers 9 bases. Germline V lookup: CDR1 SGHTA, CDR2 FQGTGA. This CDR3 is built from 13 residues. The V gene end was trimmed by 5 bases and the J gene end by 4 bases; junction bases not matched to a gene: 2. CDR3 loop: CASSAGGPETQYF. CDR3 nucleotide sequence: TGTGCCAGCAGCGCGGGGGGGCCAGAGACCCAGTACTTC. Full variable domain (outside the CDR3, taken from reference TRBV7-3 and TRBJ2-5): GAGVSQTPSNKVTEKGKYVELRCDPISGHTALYWYRQSLGQGPEFLIYFQGTGAADDSGLPNDRFFAVRPEGSVSTLKIQRTERGDSAVYLCASSAGGPETQYFGPGTRLLVL.